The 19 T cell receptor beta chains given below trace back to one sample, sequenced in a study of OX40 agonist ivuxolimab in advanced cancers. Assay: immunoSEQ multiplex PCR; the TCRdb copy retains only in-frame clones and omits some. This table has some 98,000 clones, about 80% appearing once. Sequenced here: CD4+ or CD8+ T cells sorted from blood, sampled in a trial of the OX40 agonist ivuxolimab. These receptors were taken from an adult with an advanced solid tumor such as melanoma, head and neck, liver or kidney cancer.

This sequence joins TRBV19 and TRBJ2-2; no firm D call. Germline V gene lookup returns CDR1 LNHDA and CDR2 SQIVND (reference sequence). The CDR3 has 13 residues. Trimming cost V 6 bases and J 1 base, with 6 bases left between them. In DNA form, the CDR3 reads TGTGCCAGTAGGTGGGGGAACACCGGGGAGCTGTTTTTT. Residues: CASRWGNTGELFF. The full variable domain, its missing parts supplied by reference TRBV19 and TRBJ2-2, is DGGITQSPKYLFRKEGQNVTLSCEQNLNHDAMYWYRQDPGQGLRLIYYSQIVNDFQKGDIAEGYSVSREKKESFPLTVTSAQKNPTAFYLCASRWGNTGELFFGEGSRLTVL.

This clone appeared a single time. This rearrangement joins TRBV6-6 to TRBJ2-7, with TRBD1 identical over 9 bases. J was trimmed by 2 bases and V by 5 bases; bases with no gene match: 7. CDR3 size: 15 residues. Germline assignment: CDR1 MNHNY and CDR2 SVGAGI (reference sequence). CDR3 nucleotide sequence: TGTGCCAGCAGTACGTCCGGGACAGGGCCCTACGAGCAGTACTTC. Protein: CASSTSGTGPYEQYF.

The CDR3: CASTPRTLSTDTQYF. The CDR3 nucleotides read TGTGCCAGCACCCCCAGGACACTTAGCACAGATACGCAGTATTTT. The gene calls are TRBV19 and TRBJ2-3; D possibly corresponds to TRBD1 (5 bases). Germline assignment: CDR1 LNHDA and CDR2 SQIVND (reference sequence). The CDR3 runs to 15 residues. The ends were cut back, 9 bases at V and 0 bases at J, with 16 bases in the middle.

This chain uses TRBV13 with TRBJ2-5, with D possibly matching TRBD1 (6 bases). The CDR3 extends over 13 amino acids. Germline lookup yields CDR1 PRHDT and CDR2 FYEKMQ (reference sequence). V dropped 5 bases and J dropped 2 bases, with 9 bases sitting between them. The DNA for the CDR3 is TGTGCCAGCAGCATGGACAGACAAGAGACCCAGTACTTC. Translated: CASSMDRQETQYF.

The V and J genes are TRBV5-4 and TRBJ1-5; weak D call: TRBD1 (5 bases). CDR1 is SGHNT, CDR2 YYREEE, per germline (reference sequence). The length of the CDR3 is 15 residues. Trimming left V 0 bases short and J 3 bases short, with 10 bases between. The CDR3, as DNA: TGTGCCAGCAGCTTGGGGGGACGGCACAATCAGCCCCAGCATTTT. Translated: CASSLGGRHNQPQHF.

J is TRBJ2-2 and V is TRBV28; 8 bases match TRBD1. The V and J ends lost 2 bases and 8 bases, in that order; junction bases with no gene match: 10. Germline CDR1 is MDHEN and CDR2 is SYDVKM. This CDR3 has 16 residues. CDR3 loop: CASSLGRTGKLGELFF. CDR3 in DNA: TGTGCCAGCAGTTTAGGCCGGACAGGGAAGTTAGGGGAGCTGTTTTTT. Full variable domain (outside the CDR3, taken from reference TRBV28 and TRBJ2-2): DVKVTQSSRYLVKRTGEKVFLECVQDMDHENMFWYRQDPGLGLRLIYFSYDVKMKEKGDIPEGYSVSREKKERFSLILESASTNQTSMYLCASSLGRTGKLGELFFGEGSRLTVL.

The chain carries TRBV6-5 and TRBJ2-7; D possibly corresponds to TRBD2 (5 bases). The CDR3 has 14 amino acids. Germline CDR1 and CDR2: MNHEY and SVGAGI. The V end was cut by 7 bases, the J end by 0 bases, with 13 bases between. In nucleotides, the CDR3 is TGTGCCAGCATTGCCGGGGTGAGCTCCTACGAGCAGTACTTC. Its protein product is CASIAGVSSYEQYF.

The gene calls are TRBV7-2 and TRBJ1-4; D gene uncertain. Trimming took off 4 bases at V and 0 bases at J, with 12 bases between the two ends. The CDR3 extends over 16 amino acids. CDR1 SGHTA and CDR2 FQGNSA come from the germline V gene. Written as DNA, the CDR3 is TGTGCCAGCAGCTCAAGACTCCTCACAACTAATGAAAAACTGTTTTTT. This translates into CASSSRLLTTNEKLFF.

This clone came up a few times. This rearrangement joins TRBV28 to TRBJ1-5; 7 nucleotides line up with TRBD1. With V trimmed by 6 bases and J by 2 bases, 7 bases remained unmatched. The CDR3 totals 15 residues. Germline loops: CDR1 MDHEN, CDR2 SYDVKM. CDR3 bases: TGTGCCAGCAGCTCGCGACAGGGAGGCAATCAGCCCCAGCATTTT. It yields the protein CASSSRQGGNQPQHF.

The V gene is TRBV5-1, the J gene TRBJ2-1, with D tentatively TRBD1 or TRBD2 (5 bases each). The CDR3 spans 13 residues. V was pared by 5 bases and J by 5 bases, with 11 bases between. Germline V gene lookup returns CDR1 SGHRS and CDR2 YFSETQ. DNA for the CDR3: TGCGCCAGCAGAGGGGACCGCAACAATGAGCAGTTCTTC. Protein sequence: CASRGDRNNEQFF.

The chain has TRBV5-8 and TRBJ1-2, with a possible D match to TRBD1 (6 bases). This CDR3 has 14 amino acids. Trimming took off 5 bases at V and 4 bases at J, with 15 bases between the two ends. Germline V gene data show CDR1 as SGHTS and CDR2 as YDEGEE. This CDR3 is CASRTRGGIYGYTF. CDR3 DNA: TGTGCCAGCAGGACCCGAGGGGGGATCTATGGCTACACCTTC.

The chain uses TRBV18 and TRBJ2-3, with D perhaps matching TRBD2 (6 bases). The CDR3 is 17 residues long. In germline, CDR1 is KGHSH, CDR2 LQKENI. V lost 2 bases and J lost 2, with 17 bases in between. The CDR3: CASSPRRSGGLTDTQYF. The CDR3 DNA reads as TGTGCCAGCTCACCAAGGCGGAGCGGAGGGCTCACAGATACGCAGTATTTT.

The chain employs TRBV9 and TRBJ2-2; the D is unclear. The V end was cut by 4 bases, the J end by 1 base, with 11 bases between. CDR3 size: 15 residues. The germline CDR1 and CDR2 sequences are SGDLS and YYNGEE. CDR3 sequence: CASSRTPGNTGELFF. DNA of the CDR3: TGTGCCAGCAGCCGGACCCCGGGGAACACCGGGGAGCTGTTTTTT.

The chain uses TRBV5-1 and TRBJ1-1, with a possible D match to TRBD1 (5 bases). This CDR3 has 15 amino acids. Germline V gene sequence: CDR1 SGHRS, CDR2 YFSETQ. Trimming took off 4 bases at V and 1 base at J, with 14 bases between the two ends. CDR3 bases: TGCGCCAGCAGCCCGGGACGGAGTTCGAACACTGAAGCTTTCTTT. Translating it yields CASSPGRSSNTEAFF.

CDR3 loop: CASSQDRNVGKAFF. CDR3 nucleotide sequence: TGTGCCAGCAGCCAAGATCGAAACGTCGGGAAAGCTTTCTTT. This chain uses TRBV4-2 with TRBJ1-1; D is unresolved. CDR1 LGHNA and CDR2 YNFKEQ come from the germline V gene. This CDR3 has 14 amino acids. V was trimmed by 0 bases and J by 9 bases, leaving 14 bases between them.

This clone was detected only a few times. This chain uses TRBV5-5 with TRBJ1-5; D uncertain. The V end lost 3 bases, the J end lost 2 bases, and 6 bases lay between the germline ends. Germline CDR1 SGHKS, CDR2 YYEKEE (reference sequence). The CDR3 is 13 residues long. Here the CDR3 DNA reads TGTGCCAGCAGCTGGGGTGGCAATCAGCCCCAGCATTTT. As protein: CASSWGGNQPQHF.

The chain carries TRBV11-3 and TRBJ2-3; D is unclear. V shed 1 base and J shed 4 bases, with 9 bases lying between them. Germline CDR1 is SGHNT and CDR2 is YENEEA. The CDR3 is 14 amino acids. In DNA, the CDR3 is TGTGCCAGCAGCTTAGGTGGATTGGCAGATACGCAGTATTTT. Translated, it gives CASSLGGLADTQYF.

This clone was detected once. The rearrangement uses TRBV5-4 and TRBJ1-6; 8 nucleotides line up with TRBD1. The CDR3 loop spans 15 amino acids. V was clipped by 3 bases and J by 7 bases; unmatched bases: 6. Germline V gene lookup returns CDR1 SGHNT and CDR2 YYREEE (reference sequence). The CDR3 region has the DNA TGTGCCAGCAGCTCCTCCGGGACAGGCAATTCACCCCTCCACTTT. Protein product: CASSSSGTGNSPLHF.

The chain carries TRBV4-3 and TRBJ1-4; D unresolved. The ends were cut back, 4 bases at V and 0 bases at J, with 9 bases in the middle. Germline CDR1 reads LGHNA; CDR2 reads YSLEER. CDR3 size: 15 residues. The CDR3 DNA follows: TGCGCCAGCAGCCGAGAGACGGCAACTAATGAAAAACTGTTTTTT. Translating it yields CASSRETATNEKLFF.